Here is one T cell receptor beta chain with its context. The data derive from a study of preoperative IRX-2 immunotherapy in early breast cancer. Some clones are missing from TCRdb's copy, which holds only in-frame ones; the method was immunoSEQ multiplex PCR. The sample includes some 99,000 clones, 70% to 90% of them seen just once. This CDR3 region has 15 residues. The V gene's germline CDR1 is SGHRS and CDR2 YFSETQ. V gave up 3 bases and J gave up 0 bases, with 13 bases separating them. This sample's treatment: preoperative locoregional IRX-2 cytokine immunotherapy. The V call is TRBV5-1, the J call TRBJ2-7, with D perhaps TRBD1 or TRBD2 (5 bases each). Material: tumor tissue, obtained after IRX-2 immunotherapy. This TCR came from a human donor with breast cancer. The CDR3 is CASSWDGRSSYEQYF. The CDR3 bases are TGCGCCAGCAGCTGGGACGGTCGTAGCTCCTACGAGCAGTACTTC.